This is a list of T cell receptor beta chains from one sample in a study of blood T cell repertoires in COVID-19. Generated by immunoSEQ multiplex PCR, the TCRdb table keeps only in-frame clones and is missing some. This sample yields 95,000 to 110,000 clones, of which roughly 90% are seen a single time; around 3.7% belongs to the top ten. The sample consisted of peripheral blood. These TCRs come from a woman aged 55-69 years with acute or convalescent COVID-19. Each CDR3 is given with its conserved first and last residue. D genes are given only for firm matches. Size values are once, few and many counts, or a class for expanded clones, and some rows have none.

v_gene: TRBV5-1
abundance: -
d_gene: -
j_gene: TRBJ1-2
CDR3aa: CASSLVTDANYGYTF
CDR3nt: TGCGCCAGCAGCTTGGTCACAGACGCTAACTATGGCTACACCTTC

v_gene: TRBV12-2
abundance: -
d_gene: -
j_gene: TRBJ2-5
CDR3aa: CASRYTENQETQYF
CDR3nt: TGTGCAAGTCGCTACACAGAAAATCAAGAGACCCAGTACTTC

v_gene: TRBV6-2/TRBV6-3
abundance: -
d_gene: TRBD1
j_gene: TRBJ2-7
CDR3aa: CASSYPGQDSYEQYF
CDR3nt: TGTGCCAGCAGTTACCCGGGACAGGACTCCTACGAGCAGTACTTC

v_gene: TRBV24-1
abundance: -
d_gene: -
j_gene: TRBJ1-5
CDR3aa: CATSEQANQPQHF
CDR3nt: TGTGCCACCAGTGAACAGGCAAATCAGCCCCAGCATTTT

v_gene: TRBV2
abundance: -
d_gene: -
j_gene: TRBJ1-4
CDR3aa: CASSFQGLNEKLFF
CDR3nt: TGTGCCAGCAGTTTCCAGGGGTTAAATGAAAAACTGTTTTTT

v_gene: TRBV14
abundance: few
d_gene: -
j_gene: TRBJ2-2
CDR3aa: CASSQGCQVGHPNTGELFF
CDR3nt: TGTGCCAGCAGCCAAGGATGTCAGGTAGGACACCCCAACACCGGGGAGCTGTTTTTT

v_gene: TRBV4-2
abundance: -
d_gene: -
j_gene: TRBJ2-1
CDR3aa: CASSQAGFSYNEQFF
CDR3nt: TGTGCCAGCAGCCAAGCGGGTTTCTCCTACAATGAGCAGTTCTTC

v_gene: TRBV6-5
abundance: -
d_gene: TRBD1
j_gene: TRBJ2-1
CDR3aa: CASKDRDSYNEQFF
CDR3nt: TGTGCCAGCAAGGACAGGGATTCCTACAATGAGCAGTTCTTC

v_gene: TRBV19
abundance: -
d_gene: -
j_gene: TRBJ2-3
CDR3aa: CASSSGRGTDTQYF
CDR3nt: TGTGCCAGTAGTAGCGGCCGAGGCACAGATACGCAGTATTTT

v_gene: TRBV7-8
abundance: -
d_gene: -
j_gene: TRBJ1-6
CDR3aa: CASSLYESPLHF
CDR3nt: TGTGCCAGCAGCCTATACGAGTCACCCCTCCACTTT

v_gene: TRBV6-5
abundance: -
d_gene: TRBD1
j_gene: TRBJ2-1
CDR3aa: CASSYSPTGQGRVFF
CDR3nt: TGTGCCAGCAGTTACTCACCCACGGGACAGGGAAGAGTGTTCTTC

v_gene: TRBV19
abundance: -
d_gene: -
j_gene: TRBJ1-1
CDR3aa: CASSIWGGTNTEAFF
CDR3nt: TGTGCCAGTAGTATATGGGGGGGGACGAACACTGAAGCTTTCTTT

v_gene: TRBV24-1
abundance: -
d_gene: TRBD2
j_gene: TRBJ2-1
CDR3aa: CATSDQDTGGYNEQFF
CDR3nt: TGTGCCACCAGTGACCAAGACACGGGGGGCTACAATGAGCAGTTCTTC

v_gene: TRBV6-1
abundance: -
d_gene: -
j_gene: TRBJ1-3
CDR3aa: CASSDQANSGNTIYF
CDR3nt: TGTGCCAGCAGTGATCAGGCGAACTCTGGAAACACCATATATTTT

v_gene: TRBV15
abundance: -
d_gene: -
j_gene: TRBJ1-1
CDR3aa: CATSRGETANTEAFF
CDR3nt: TGTGCCACCAGCAGAGGTGAGACAGCGAACACTGAAGCTTTCTTT

v_gene: TRBV10-2
abundance: -
d_gene: -
j_gene: TRBJ2-5
CDR3aa: CASSRRHNSETQYF
CDR3nt: TGCGCCAGCAGTCGACGACATAATTCCGAGACCCAGTACTTC

v_gene: TRBV28
abundance: -
d_gene: -
j_gene: TRBJ2-3
CDR3aa: CATFKGTSTDTQYF
CDR3nt: TGTGCCACCTTCAAGGGGACAAGCACAGATACGCAGTATTTT

v_gene: TRBV12-3/TRBV12-4
abundance: -
d_gene: -
j_gene: TRBJ1-1
CDR3aa: CASSLGQNTEAFF
CDR3nt: TGTGCCAGCAGTTTAGGGCAGAACACTGAAGCTTTCTTT

v_gene: TRBV12-3/TRBV12-4
abundance: -
d_gene: -
j_gene: TRBJ1-5
CDR3aa: CASSLGAGAPQHF
CDR3nt: TGTGCCAGCAGTTTAGGGGCTGGGGCCCCTCAGCATTTT

v_gene: TRBV6-1
abundance: -
d_gene: -
j_gene: TRBJ2-5
CDR3aa: CASSEGGLETQYF
CDR3nt: TGTGCCAGCAGTGAAGGAGGGTTGGAGACCCAGTACTTC

v_gene: TRBV24-1
abundance: -
d_gene: -
j_gene: TRBJ1-1
CDR3aa: CATRHQANTEAFF
CDR3nt: TGTGCCACCAGACACCAGGCGAACACTGAAGCTTTCTTT

v_gene: TRBV14
abundance: -
d_gene: -
j_gene: TRBJ1-1
CDR3aa: CASSFTGNTEAFF
CDR3nt: TGTGCCAGCAGCTTTACAGGGAACACTGAAGCTTTCTTT

v_gene: TRBV2
abundance: -
d_gene: -
j_gene: TRBJ1-3
CDR3aa: CASSDDSSGNTIYF
CDR3nt: TGTGCCAGCAGTGACGACAGCTCTGGAAACACCATATATTTT

v_gene: TRBV5-4
abundance: -
d_gene: TRBD2
j_gene: TRBJ2-5
CDR3aa: CASSLARAAGETQYF
CDR3nt: TGTGCCAGCAGCTTGGCGCGGGCAGCGGGGGAGACCCAGTACTTC

v_gene: TRBV11-3
abundance: -
d_gene: -
j_gene: TRBJ1-1
CDR3aa: CASRMGSMNTEAFF
CDR3nt: TGTGCCAGCCGCATGGGGAGTATGAACACTGAAGCTTTCTTT

v_gene: TRBV7-2
abundance: few
d_gene: -
j_gene: TRBJ1-5
CDR3aa: CASSLVGAGSGQPQHF
CDR3nt: TGTGCCAGCAGCTTAGTAGGGGCGGGATCCGGTCAGCCCCAGCATTTT

v_gene: TRBV7-9
abundance: once
d_gene: -
j_gene: TRBJ1-2
CDR3aa: CASSLDGAGERYGYTF
CDR3nt: TGTGCCAGCAGCTTAGATGGGGCAGGGGAGCGCTATGGCTACACCTTC

v_gene: TRBV19
abundance: -
d_gene: TRBD2
j_gene: TRBJ2-3
CDR3aa: CASRIAGADTQYF
CDR3nt: TGTGCCAGTAGAATAGCGGGAGCAGATACGCAGTATTTT

v_gene: TRBV14
abundance: once
d_gene: -
j_gene: TRBJ1-2
CDR3aa: CASSQRRQGPLGDGYTF
CDR3nt: TGTGCCAGCAGCCAACGGAGGCAAGGCCCACTTGGGGATGGCTACACCTTC

v_gene: TRBV6-5
abundance: -
d_gene: TRBD1
j_gene: TRBJ1-2
CDR3aa: CASSYGPRTGNGYTF
CDR3nt: TGTGCCAGCAGTTACGGTCCCAGGACAGGGAATGGCTACACCTTC

v_gene: TRBV19
abundance: -
d_gene: TRBD1
j_gene: TRBJ1-2
CDR3aa: CASSIGQAFYGYTF
CDR3nt: TGTGCCAGTAGTATCGGACAGGCATTCTATGGCTACACCTTC

v_gene: TRBV4-2
abundance: -
d_gene: TRBD1
j_gene: TRBJ1-1
CDR3aa: CASSQTGSFDTEAFF
CDR3nt: TGTGCCAGCAGCCAGACAGGGTCCTTTGACACTGAAGCTTTCTTT

v_gene: TRBV24-1
abundance: -
d_gene: TRBD2
j_gene: TRBJ2-2
CDR3aa: CATSDWGSGGNTGELFF
CDR3nt: TGTGCCACCAGTGATTGGGGTAGCGGGGGTAACACCGGGGAGCTGTTTTTT

v_gene: TRBV5-1
abundance: -
d_gene: -
j_gene: TRBJ1-1
CDR3aa: CASRPTWWSGNTEAFF
CDR3nt: TGCGCCAGCAGACCCACATGGTGGTCAGGGAACACTGAAGCTTTCTTT

v_gene: TRBV10-3
abundance: -
d_gene: TRBD1
j_gene: TRBJ1-2
CDR3aa: CAITGDRAYGYTF
CDR3nt: TGTGCCATCACTGGCGACAGGGCCTATGGCTACACCTTC

v_gene: TRBV12-2
abundance: -
d_gene: -
j_gene: TRBJ2-1
CDR3aa: CASRLEGVSPYNEQFF
CDR3nt: TGTGCAAGTCGCTTAGAGGGGGTGTCCCCCTACAATGAGCAGTTCTTC

v_gene: TRBV18
abundance: -
d_gene: TRBD1
j_gene: TRBJ1-2
CDR3aa: CASSRGQGADSGYTF
CDR3nt: TGTGCCAGCTCCCGCGGACAGGGGGCGGATTCTGGCTACACCTTC

v_gene: TRBV19
abundance: -
d_gene: -
j_gene: TRBJ2-6
CDR3aa: CASRRGGASGANVLTF
CDR3nt: TGTGCCAGTAGGCGAGGAGGTGCCTCTGGGGCCAACGTCCTGACTTTC

v_gene: TRBV30
abundance: -
d_gene: -
j_gene: TRBJ2-3
CDR3aa: CAWTVRGADTQYF
CDR3nt: TGTGCCTGGACCGTCCGCGGCGCAGATACGCAGTATTTT

v_gene: TRBV5-1
abundance: -
d_gene: TRBD2
j_gene: TRBJ2-1
CDR3aa: CASSILAGEYNEQFF
CDR3nt: TGCGCCAGCAGCATACTAGCGGGAGAATACAATGAGCAGTTCTTC